This paragraph reports one T cell receptor beta chain. V lost 5 bases to trimming and J lost 5 bases, with 18 bases between them. The CDR3 spans 15 residues. Germline-derived CDR1 and CDR2 are SEHNR and FQNEAQ (reference sequence). The source of the sample is a study of cytomegalovirus exposure and HLA in healthy donors. TCRdb's copy holds only in-frame clones and misses some; the assay was immunoSEQ multiplex PCR. The profile shows some 140,000 clones, about 86% of them singletons. Sequenced: PBMCs. This receptor was obtained from a man aged 18 to 29 in good health and CMV-seronegative. The chain employs TRBV7-9 and TRBJ1-1, with a tentative D call TRBD1 (6 bases). The CDR3 region is CASSGSGDGVTEAFF. CDR3 in DNA: TGTGCCAGCAGCGGATCAGGGGACGGGGTGACTGAAGCTTTCTTT.